The clone carrying this T cell receptor (beta chain) was found many times. Its target is unknown. Unique molecular identifiers were incorporated when the TCRbeta library was constructed. MiXCR, applied by TCRdb to the PCR reads, yields one record per CDR3 protein. The table includes 250,000 to 300,000 distinct CDR3 sequences, around 9.1% detected once. CDR3 length equals 17 residues. V dropped 7 bases and J dropped 4 bases, with 25 bases sitting between them. These data originate in a study of T-cell reconstitution after alpha-beta-depleted transplantation in children. Findings and limits, study-wide: At around two months after transplant, the alpha-beta T cells were reportedly derived from several hundred expanded clones that came from non-depleted graft cells. Surviving recipient T cells and thymic progenitors accounted for the high day-60 TCRbeta diversity observed in some patients. When one year had passed after transplant, most T-cell counts and diversity came from newly produced T cells.

The chain combines TRBV12-3 or TRBV12-4 with TRBJ2-5; TRBD1 might be the D (6 bases). The sequence was collected from a boy under two years old with acute myeloid leukemia, due to receive a stem cell transplant. The input for sequencing was PBMCs, taken before TCRalphabeta/CD19-depleted stem cell transplant. The CDR3 DNA reads TGTGCCAGCACCGATTACTTCCGACAGGCCGAGCGAGAGACCCAGTACTTC. Translated, it gives CASTDYFRQAERETQYF.